This entry is about one TCR beta chain. This sample is drawn from a study of blood T cell repertoires in COVID-19. On the study more broadly: Italy, Spain and the United States were the sources of the convalescent and acute COVID-19 samples. T cells, B-cell-depleted T cells, or PBMCs provided the cDNA or gDNA that served as material.

Per the germline V gene, CDR1 is SGHDT and CDR2 is YYEEEE. V dropped 0 bases and J dropped 3; count of bases not matched to a gene: 15. The CDR3 covers 19 residues. In the source study's methods: How many nucleated cells were present was estimated from reference gene primer amplification. Libraries were prepared by immunoSEQ multiplex PCR; TCRdb keeps only in-frame clonotypes and omits some of them. That table supplies the V and J calls and clone size; D and trimming were determined from the DNA. The sample holds 200,000 to 250,000 clones, roughly 90% seen once. The sequence derives from a man between 70 and 80 years old with acute or convalescent COVID-19. The specimen sequenced was peripheral blood. The chain recombines TRBV5-6 with TRBJ2-3, with 8 bases identical to TRBD1. In DNA form, the CDR3 reads TGTGCCAGCAGCTTGGAAATCCTGCAGGGGGCGCTCGGGACAGATACGCAGTATTTT. Protein product: CASSLEILQGALGTDTQYF.